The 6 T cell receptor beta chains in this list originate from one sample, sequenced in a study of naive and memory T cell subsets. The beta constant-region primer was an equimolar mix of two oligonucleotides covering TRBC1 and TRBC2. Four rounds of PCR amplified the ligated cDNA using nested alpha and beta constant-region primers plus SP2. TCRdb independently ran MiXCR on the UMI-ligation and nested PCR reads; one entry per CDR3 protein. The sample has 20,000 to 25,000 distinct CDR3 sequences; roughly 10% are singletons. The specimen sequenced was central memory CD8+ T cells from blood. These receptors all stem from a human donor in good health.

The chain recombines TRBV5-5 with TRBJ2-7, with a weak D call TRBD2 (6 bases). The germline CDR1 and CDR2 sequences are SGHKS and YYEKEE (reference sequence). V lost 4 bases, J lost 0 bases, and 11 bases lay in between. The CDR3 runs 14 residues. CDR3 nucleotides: TGTGCCAGCAGCCGTGGACTATACTCCTACGAGCAGTACTTC. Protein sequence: CASSRGLYSYEQYF.

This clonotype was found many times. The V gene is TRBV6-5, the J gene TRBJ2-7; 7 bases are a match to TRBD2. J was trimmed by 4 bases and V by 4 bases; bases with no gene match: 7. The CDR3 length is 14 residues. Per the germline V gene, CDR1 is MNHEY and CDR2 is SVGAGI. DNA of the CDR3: TGTGCCAGCAGTTCGGGCGGGAGTTGGTACGAGCAGTACTTC. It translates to CASSSGGSWYEQYF.

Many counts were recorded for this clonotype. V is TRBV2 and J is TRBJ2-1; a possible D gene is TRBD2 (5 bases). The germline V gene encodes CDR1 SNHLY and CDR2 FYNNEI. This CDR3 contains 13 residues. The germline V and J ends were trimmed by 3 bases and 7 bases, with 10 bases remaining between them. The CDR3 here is CASSELALNEQFF. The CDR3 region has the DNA TGTGCCAGCAGTGAGTTAGCGTTAAATGAGCAGTTCTTC.

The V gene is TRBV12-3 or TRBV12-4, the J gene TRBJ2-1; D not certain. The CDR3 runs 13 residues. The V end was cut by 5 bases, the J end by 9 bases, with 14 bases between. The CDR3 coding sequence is TGTGCCAGCAGTCCCACGGAAGGCGGTGAGCAGTTCTTC. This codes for CASSPTEGGEQFF.

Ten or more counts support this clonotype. DNA of the CDR3: TGTGCCAGCAGTGAAGGGGTAGGGCACGCGACCTACGAGCAGTACTTC. Translating gives CASSEGVGHATYEQYF. The chain joins TRBV6-1 to TRBJ2-7; unclear D gene. Trimming pared 1 base from V and 2 bases from J, leaving 15 bases between. The germline CDR1 and CDR2 sequences are MNHNS and SASEGT. This CDR3 has 16 amino acids.

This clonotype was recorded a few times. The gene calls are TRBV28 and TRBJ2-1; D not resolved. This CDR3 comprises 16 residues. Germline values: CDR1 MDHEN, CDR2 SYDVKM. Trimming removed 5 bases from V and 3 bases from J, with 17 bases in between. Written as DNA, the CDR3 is TGTGCCAGCAGTCCCCAAGACGGCCAAGGCTACAATGAGCAGTTCTTC. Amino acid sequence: CASSPQDGQGYNEQFF.